The present TCR beta chain was sequenced within a study of T cells expressing NK-cell markers. As for the study in general: Cells sorted as CD3+CD56+NKG2C+, CD3+CD56+NKG2C- and CD3+CD56-NKG2C+ T cells supplied the TCR beta repertoires. The eight sequenced donors comprised seven who were HCMV-seropositive and one who was seronegative.

Germline V gives CDR1 SGHNT, CDR2 YYREEE (reference sequence). CDR3 length: 17 amino acids. In regard to this clonotype: Its antigen is currently unknown.

Scientists made TCR beta cDNA using 5'RACE template switching with UMIs. TCRdb reworked the 5' RACE reads into one entry per CDR3 protein, no DNA. Recorded for this sample: 120,000 to 150,000 distinct CDR3 sequences. General study points: Each of roughly 6 donors carried dominant NKG2C+ clonotypes accounting for roughly 1.0-7.5% of CD8+ T cells.

Material for sequencing was blood T cells: a sorted CD56 or NKG2C T cell subset, CD4+ or CD8+ T cells, or bulk PBMC T cells (not recorded which). The V gene is TRBV5-4, the J gene TRBJ2-2; without DNA, the TCRdb call of TRBD2 cannot be checked. The receptor's source is a man aged 18 to 29 in good health. The CDR3 loop is CASSPTSGRAGVGELFF.